The T cell receptor (beta chain) under discussion was sequenced for a study of early T cells in non-severe SARS-CoV-2 infection. This clonotype was found many times. Attachment of unique molecular identifiers to individual cDNA molecules was performed. In TCRdb, the 5' RACE reads were re-called with MiXCR into one record per CDR3 protein. The table records about 59,000 distinct CDR3 sequences, under 15% of them present only once. The sequenced material came from whole blood. This clonotype originated in an adult who was a healthcare worker with PCR-confirmed SARS-CoV-2 infection or an uninfected control (not recorded which).

The CDR3 DNA reads TGTGCCAGCAGCCGAGACAGGACCCCCCAATCACCCCTCCACTTT. It translates to CASSRDRTPQSPLHF. J is TRBJ1-6 and V is TRBV3-1; a possible D gene is TRBD1 (6 bases). From germline, CDR1 is LGHDT and CDR2 YNNKEL (reference sequence). V dropped 4 bases and J dropped 10 bases, with 17 bases sitting between them. This CDR3 region has 15 residues. Full variable domain (rest looked up from reference TRBV3-1 and TRBJ1-6): DTAVSQTPKYLVTQMGNDKSIKCEQNLGHDTMYWYKQDSKKFLKIMFSYNNKELIINETVPNRFSPKSPDKAHLNLHINSLELGDSAVYFCASSRDRTPQSPLHFGNGTRLTVT.